These T cell receptor beta chains were read from a single sample in a study of T cells in Graves' hyperthyroidism and ophthalmopathy. TCRdb processed the multiplex PCR reads anew with MiXCR; each CDR3 protein has one entry. This table holds nearly 600,000 distinct CDR3 sequences, 14% found once. The sample was blood. These receptors were collected from a woman between 18 and 29 years old with Graves' ophthalmopathy. Both conserved end residues are part of each CDR3. The D gene is left open where the match is weak. Rows may omit the clone size; those that give it use once, few, many or a size class.

>many|TRBV20-1|TRBJ2-7|NA
TGCAGTGCTATAATCTCAGGGTTTTTTTCCTACGAGCAGTACTTC
CSAIISGFFSYEQYF
>many|TRBV30|TRBJ1-1|NA
TGTGCCTGGAGGACCTGGGAGGACACTGAAGCTTTCTTT
CAWRTWEDTEAFF
>many|TRBV7-2|TRBJ2-7|TRBD2
TGTGCCAGCAGCTTAAGGGCGGGAGGAGGCTACGAGCAGTACTTC
CASSLRAGGGYEQYF
>many|TRBV10-3|TRBJ1-1|TRBD1
TGTGCCATACAGGACAGGGGAGAGGGGACTGAAGCTTTCTTT
CAIQDRGEGTEAFF
>many|TRBV20-1|TRBJ1-2|TRBD1
TGCAGTGCTGCTACCGGGACAGGGGGCGCATATGGCTACACCTTC
CSAATGTGGAYGYTF
>many|TRBV2|TRBJ2-4|TRBD2
TGTGCCAGCAGTGGGGCGGGAGAGGACATTCAGTACTTC
CASSGAGEDIQYF
>once|TRBV7-3|TRBJ1-5|TRBD1
TGTGCCAGCACCTTCGGACAGGGACGACAGCCCCAGCATTTT
CASTFGQGRQPQHF
>NA|TRBV2|TRBJ2-3|TRBD2
TGTGCCAGCAGTGTTAAGGCGGCGGGGGAGGGGACGCAGTATTTT
CASSVKAAGEGTQYF
>many|TRBV18|TRBJ2-7|TRBD2
TGTGCCAGCTCAATTACTAGCGGGTACTCCTACGAGCAGTACTTC
CASSITSGYSYEQYF
>many|TRBV27|TRBJ2-7|NA
TGTGCCAGCAGTTCCGGGCCCTTCTACGAGCAGTACTTC
CASSSGPFYEQYF
>many|TRBV5-1|TRBJ1-2|NA
TGCGCCAGCAGCTTGGGTAGTGGGGGTGACTATGGCTACACCTTC
CASSLGSGGDYGYTF
>many|TRBV12-3/TRBV12-4|TRBJ2-7|NA
TGTGCCAGCAGTTTAGCGGTAGCCCCCTACGAGCAGTACTTC
CASSLAVAPYEQYF
>few|TRBV29-1|TRBJ2-7|NA
TGCAGCGTTGAAAACCGCCGGGGTACCGAGCAGTACTTC
CSVENRRGTEQYF
>few|TRBV12-3/TRBV12-4|TRBJ1-1|NA
TGTGCCAGCAGCGGAACCAGGGTTGGCACTGAAGCTTTCTTT
CASSGTRVGTEAFF
>many|TRBV27|TRBJ2-1|NA
TGTGCCAGCAGTTTAACCCGACACAATGAGCAGTTCTTC
CASSLTRHNEQFF
>NA|TRBV4-1|TRBJ2-1|TRBD2
TGCGCCAGCAGCCCACGACTAGCGGGACCAGGTGGCAATGAGCAGTTCTTC
CASSPRLAGPGGNEQFF
>many|TRBV2|TRBJ2-1|NA
TGTGCCAGCAGTGCGGAAGGAAACAATGAGCAGTTCTTC
CASSAEGNNEQFF
>NA|TRBV28|TRBJ2-1|TRBD2
TGTGCCAGCGGACTAGCGGGAGAACGAGGCAATGAGCAGTTCTTC
CASGLAGERGNEQFF
>many|TRBV30|TRBJ2-5|NA
TGTGCCTGGAGAATCGGACAGCCTGGGGTAGAGACCCAGTACTTC
CAWRIGQPGVETQYF
>NA|TRBV19|TRBJ2-1|NA
TGTGCCAGTAGTATCCGCGGCCTGAGCTCCTACAATGAGCAGTTCTTC
CASSIRGLSSYNEQFF
>many|TRBV20-1|TRBJ2-7|TRBD2
TGCAGTGCTGTAGCGGGCCGCTCCTACGAGCAGTACTTC
CSAVAGRSYEQYF
>NA|TRBV7-2|TRBJ1-2|NA
TGTGCCAGCAGCTTCCGGGACCGGTATGGCTACACCTTC
CASSFRDRYGYTF
>once|TRBV12-5|TRBJ1-5|TRBD1
TGTGCTAGTGGTTTGGTACTTGGCAGGGGGCACAGTCAGCCCCAGCATTTT
CASGLVLGRGHSQPQHF
>many|TRBV7-9|TRBJ1-1|TRBD1
TGTGCCAGCAGCTTTGGAGACAGGGGAGGAGCTGAAGCTTTCTTT
CASSFGDRGGAEAFF
>NA|TRBV7-3|TRBJ1-1|NA
TGTGCCAGCAGCCCTACAGGGATTACTGAAGCTTTCTTT
CASSPTGITEAFF
>NA|TRBV7-2|TRBJ1-3|NA
TGTGCCAGCAGCCCCGCAGGGGAACGGGCTGGAAACACCATATATTTT
CASSPAGERAGNTIYF
>NA|TRBV7-6|TRBJ1-5|NA
TGTGCCAGCAGCTTGTCGCGGGGAGGGATCCAGCCCCAGCATTTT
CASSLSRGGIQPQHF
>few|TRBV29-1|TRBJ2-2|NA
TGCAGCGTTGAAAAGGCGACGAACACCGGGGAGCTGTTTTTT
CSVEKATNTGELFF
>many|TRBV7-2|TRBJ1-1|TRBD1
TGTGCCAGCAGGTTCAGGGGGAACCGAATGAACACTGAAGCTTTCTTT
CASRFRGNRMNTEAFF
>many|TRBV7-6|TRBJ2-7|NA
TGTGCCAGCAGCTTAGTTCGGGAGTGGCCCTACGAGCAGTACTTC
CASSLVREWPYEQYF
>few|TRBV27|TRBJ1-2|NA
TGTGCCAGCAGTCCCCTGGACGGATCTAACTATGGCTACACCTTC
CASSPLDGSNYGYTF
>NA|TRBV30|TRBJ2-6|NA
TGTGCCTGGAGTGTATTACGGACGACATCTGGGGCCAACGTCCTGACTTTC
CAWSVLRTTSGANVLTF
>few|TRBV2|TRBJ1-2|NA
TGTGCCAGCAGGGAGGGGGGCATCGGCTACACCTTC
CASREGGIGYTF
>many|TRBV27|TRBJ2-3|TRBD2
TGTGCCAGCAGTTTATCCACGGGACTAGCGGGAGTAGTCGGTACGCAGTATTTT
CASSLSTGLAGVVGTQYF
>few|TRBV3-1|TRBJ2-6|NA
TGTGCCAGCAGCCAAGAGGAGACAGGAAATTCCCCTCGGGCCAACGTCCTGACTTTC
CASSQEETGNSPRANVLTF
>many|TRBV7-8|TRBJ2-1|NA
TGTGCCAGCAGCCCCCCGGGGAGCAATGAGCAGTTCTTC
CASSPPGSNEQFF
>many|TRBV12-3/TRBV12-4|TRBJ2-7|NA
TGTGCCAGCAGTTTTGGGGGTGACCTGGAGCAGTACTTC
CASSFGGDLEQYF
>NA|TRBV7-2|TRBJ2-1|TRBD1
TGTGCCAGCAGCAAGGACAGGGGGCGAGCGGGAGAAGGGAATGAGCAGTTCTTC
CASSKDRGRAGEGNEQFF
>many|TRBV30|TRBJ1-1|NA
TGTGCCTGGAGTTGGACGGAAATTACTGAAGCTTTCTTT
CAWSWTEITEAFF
>few|TRBV6-2/TRBV6-3|TRBJ1-1|NA
TGTGCCAGCAGTCGACACACGGAGGTCGCTGAAGCTTTCTTT
CASSRHTEVAEAFF
>few|TRBV25-1|TRBJ2-7|TRBD2
TGTGCCAGCAGTCCTAGCGGGAGCGGTGAGCAGTACTTC
CASSPSGSGEQYF
>many|TRBV11-2|TRBJ2-7|TRBD2
TGTGCCAGCAGCTTAGACTTACCGGGACTAGCGACACCTTCCTACGAGCAGTACTTC
CASSLDLPGLATPSYEQYF
>NA|TRBV6-1|TRBJ2-1|TRBD1
TGTGCCAGCAGTGGGGACAGGGTCTACAATGAGCAGTTCTTC
CASSGDRVYNEQFF
>few|TRBV7-2|TRBJ2-1|TRBD1
TGTGCCAGCAGCTTAGTCGGGACAGGCATCAATGAGCAGTTCTTC
CASSLVGTGINEQFF
>many|TRBV7-2|TRBJ2-1|NA
TGTGCCAGCAGCATCGGACAGTCCGTCATCTACAATGAGCAGTTCTTC
CASSIGQSVIYNEQFF
>few|TRBV7-9|TRBJ2-2|TRBD2
TGTGCCAGCAGTCGTACTAGCGGGCCGAACACCGGGGAGCTGTTTTTT
CASSRTSGPNTGELFF